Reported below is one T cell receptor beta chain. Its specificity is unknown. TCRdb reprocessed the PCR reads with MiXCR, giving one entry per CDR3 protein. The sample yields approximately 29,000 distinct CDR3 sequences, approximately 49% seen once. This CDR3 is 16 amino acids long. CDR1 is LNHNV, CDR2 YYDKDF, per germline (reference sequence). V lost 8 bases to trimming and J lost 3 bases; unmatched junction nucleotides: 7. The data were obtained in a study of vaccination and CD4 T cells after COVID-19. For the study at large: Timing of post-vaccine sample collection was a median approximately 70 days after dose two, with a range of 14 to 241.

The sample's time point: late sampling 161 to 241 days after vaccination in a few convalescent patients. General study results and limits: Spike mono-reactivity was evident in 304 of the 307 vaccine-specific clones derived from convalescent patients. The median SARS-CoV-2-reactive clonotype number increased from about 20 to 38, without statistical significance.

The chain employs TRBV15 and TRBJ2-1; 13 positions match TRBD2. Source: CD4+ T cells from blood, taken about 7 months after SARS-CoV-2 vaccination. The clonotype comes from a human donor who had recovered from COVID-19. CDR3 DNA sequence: TGTGCCACCGGCCCGGGACTAGCGGGGAACTACAATGAGCAGTTCTTC. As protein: CATGPGLAGNYNEQFF.